One sample yielded the 11 T cell receptor beta chains listed below, sequenced in a study of cytomegalovirus exposure and HLA in healthy donors. In the PCR, 60 Vbeta and 13 Jbeta primers were used. Measured with immunoSEQ multiplex PCR; TCRdb has only the in-frame clones, and not every one. The sample yields 150,000 to 200,000 clones, 70% to 90% seen once. Specimen: PBMCs. The receptors stem from a girl under 18 in good health and CMV-seropositive.

This chain links TRBV30 with TRBJ2-3, with TRBD2 matching 7 bases. J lost 6 bases, V lost 7 bases, and 13 bases had no gene match. The CDR3 is 14 amino acids. Germline V gene sequence: CDR1 GTSNPN, CDR2 SVGIG (reference sequence). The CDR3 spells CASSVTGGGDTQYF. CDR3 nucleotide sequence: TGTGCCTCCAGCGTCACTGGCGGGGGTGATACGCAGTATTTT.

The gene calls are TRBV7-9 and TRBJ1-1; D ambiguous. Trimming left V 4 bases short and J 1 base short, with 7 bases between. CDR3 length equals 13 residues. Germline V gene sequence: CDR1 SEHNR, CDR2 FQNEAQ (reference sequence). CDR3 sequence reads: CASSSTRNTEAFF. For the CDR3, the DNA is TGTGCCAGCAGCTCCACAAGGAACACTGAAGCTTTCTTT. The full variable domain, completed using reference TRBV7-9 and TRBJ1-1, is DTGVSQNPRHKITKRGQNVTFRCDPISEHNRLYWYRQTLGQGPEFLTYFQNEAQLEKSRLLSDRFSAERPKGSFSTLEIQRTEQGDSAMYLCASSSTRNTEAFFGQGTRLTVV.

The chain couples TRBV6-6 to TRBJ2-7; TRBD2 matches at 9 bases. This CDR3 contains 16 residues. From germline, CDR1 is MNHNY and CDR2 SVGAGI (reference sequence). V was clipped by 2 bases and J by 5 bases; unmatched bases: 10. The CDR3 bases are TGTGCCAGCAGTTACCCAACCTTAGCGGGGGCCCACGAGCAGTACTTC. This gives the protein CASSYPTLAGAHEQYF.

V and J are TRBV19 and TRBJ1-4; 7 nucleotides align to TRBD1. CDR3 length: 16 residues. Germline lookup yields CDR1 LNHDA and CDR2 SQIVND (reference sequence). V trimming: 3 bases; J trimming: 7 bases; junction bases outside the gene matches: 11. CDR3 DNA sequence: TGTGCCAGTAGTATTTGGACAGGATCGTCTCGTGAAAAACTGTTTTTT. This encodes CASSIWTGSSREKLFF. Based on the CDR3 plus reference TRBV19 and TRBJ1-4, the full variable domain is DGGITQSPKYLFRKEGQNVTLSCEQNLNHDAMYWYRQDPGQGLRLIYYSQIVNDFQKGDIAEGYSVSREKKESFPLTVTSAQKNPTAFYLCASSIWTGSSREKLFFGSGTQLSVL.

The chain carries TRBV11-2 and TRBJ2-1; 11 bases agree with TRBD1. With 7 bases clipped from V and 7 bases from J, the junction kept 12 bases outside the gene matches. Germline-derived CDR1 and CDR2 are SGHAT and FQNNGV. The CDR3 consists of 16 residues. CDR3 nucleotide sequence: TGTGCCAGCACCAATACCGGACAGGGGGCGCTGAATGAGCAGTTCTTC. This sequence encodes CASTNTGQGALNEQFF.

The chain links TRBV27 to TRBJ1-5, with a tentative D call TRBD1 (5 bases). Per germline, CDR1 MNHEY and CDR2 SMNVEV (reference sequence). Trimming pared 0 bases from V and 7 bases from J, leaving 16 bases between. This CDR3 comprises 16 residues. CDR3 in DNA: TGTGCCAGCAGTTTATCGAGTCAGGCAAAGGGGCAGCCCCAGCATTTT. Translated, it gives CASSLSSQAKGQPQHF.

The V and J genes are TRBV29-1 and TRBJ1-3; possibly TRBD1 for D (5 bases). Trimming removed 4 bases from V and 4 bases from J, with 17 bases in between. The CDR3 contains 15 residues. The germline CDR1 and CDR2 sequences are SQVTM and ANQGSEA. The CDR3 reads CSVVGGGFIGNTIYF. The CDR3 DNA reads as TGCAGCGTTGTTGGCGGGGGGTTTATCGGAAACACCATATATTTT.

The sample holds one count of this clone. The J gene is TRBJ1-1, the V gene TRBV5-1; D is ambiguous. The CDR3 is 17 amino acids. The germline V gene has CDR1 SGHRS and CDR2 YFSETQ. With 2 bases removed from V and 5 bases from J, the gap between germline ends came to 22 bases. DNA for the CDR3: TGCGCCAGCAGCTTCCCCAGGTTTGGGAGGAGGCGAACTGAAGCTTTCTTT. Translating gives CASSFPRFGRRRTEAFF.

The chain is built from TRBV4-1 and TRBJ2-2; the D is unclear. The CDR3 extends over 14 amino acids. The ends were cut back, 1 base at V and 6 bases at J, with 9 bases in the middle. The V gene's germline CDR1 is MGHRA and CDR2 YSYEKL. This CDR3 reads CASSQVIFAGELFF. As DNA, the CDR3 is TGCGCCAGCAGCCAAGTTATCTTCGCCGGGGAGCTGTTTTTT.

V usage is TRBV7-8 and J usage is TRBJ1-1, with D perhaps TRBD1 (6 bases). This CDR3 spans 15 amino acids. Germline V CDR1 and CDR2: SGHVS, FQNEAQ. Trimming stripped 5 bases from V and 4 bases from J, with 17 bases between. DNA for the CDR3: TGTGCCAGCAGCGCCGTCGCCAGGGGAGTCACTGAAGCTTTCTTT. Amino acids: CASSAVARGVTEAFF.

This rearrangement joins TRBV11-1 to TRBJ2-1; no firm D call. Germline loops: CDR1 SGHAT, CDR2 FQDESV (reference sequence). CDR3 length equals 14 residues. Trimming pared 4 bases from V and 8 bases from J, leaving 15 bases between. CDR3 sequence: CASSSPVETHEQFF. The CDR3 nucleotides are TGTGCCAGCAGCTCCCCGGTCGAAACTCATGAGCAGTTCTTC.